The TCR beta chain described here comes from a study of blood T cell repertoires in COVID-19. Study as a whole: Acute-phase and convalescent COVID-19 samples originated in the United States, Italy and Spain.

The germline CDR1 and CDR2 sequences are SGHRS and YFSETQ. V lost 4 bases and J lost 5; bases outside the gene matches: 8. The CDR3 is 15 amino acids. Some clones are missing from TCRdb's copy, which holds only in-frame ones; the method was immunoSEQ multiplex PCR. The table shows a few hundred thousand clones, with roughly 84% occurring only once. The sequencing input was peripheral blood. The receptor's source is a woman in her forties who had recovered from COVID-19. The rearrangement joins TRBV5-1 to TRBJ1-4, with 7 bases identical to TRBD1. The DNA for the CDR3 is TGCGCCAGCAGCCAACAGGGGCAGATAAATGAAAAACTGTTTTTT. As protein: CASSQQGQINEKLFF.